These T cell receptor beta chains were read from a single sample in a study of shared clonotypes between healthy human individuals. Measured with immunoSEQ multiplex PCR; TCRdb has only the in-frame clones, and not every one. The sample records some 1 million clones, 65% to 80% being singletons. Sequenced: memory CD4+ T cells sorted from blood. The receptors come from a man aged 18 to 29 in good health. Both conserved end residues are part of each CDR3.

V	J	CDR3
TRBV6-6	TRBJ2-7	CASSYSQYEQYF
TRBV21-1	TRBJ1-2	CASSKTQTGTGYTF
TRBV4-1	TRBJ1-2	CASSQERGLDYGYTF
TRBV15	TRBJ1-1	CATSRGGTVEAFF
TRBV5-1	TRBJ2-1	CASSLSQSEQFF
TRBV9	TRBJ1-3	CASSVAEGRFSGNTIYF
TRBV18	TRBJ1-2	CASSQLPQGDGYTF
TRBV21-1	TRBJ2-3	CASTPRGRRVATQYF
TRBV19	TRBJ2-2	CASSASGQDVPGELFF
TRBV5-4	TRBJ1-1	CASSSRTSVGEAFF
TRBV5-1	TRBJ2-3	CASSFGTGVDTQYF
TRBV19	TRBJ2-7	CASSISTVPYEQYF
TRBV5-5	TRBJ1-2	CASSRKTGGDYGYTF
TRBV2	TRBJ2-4	CASSLDTLAKNIQYF
TRBV2	TRBJ1-1	CASTERTPVTEAFF
TRBV15	TRBJ2-3	CATSRALAGLTDTQYF
TRBV30	TRBJ2-7	CAWSVEDGYSYEQYF
TRBV5-1	TRBJ2-7	CASSLQSGASEQYF
TRBV7-2	TRBJ2-2	CASSPRFVNTGELFF
TRBV7-9	TRBJ2-3	CASGGTDTQYF
TRBV30	.	CAWRTNSYEQYF
TRBV4-1	TRBJ1-4	CASSFLGGEKLFF
TRBV18	TRBJ2-1	CASSRQGMWNEQFF
TRBV5-1	TRBJ2-2	CASSFGRSNTGELFF
TRBV18	TRBJ1-3	CASSPLGTGGSGNTIYF
TRBV2	TRBJ2-5	CASIRDLMETQYF
TRBV6-6	TRBJ2-7	CASSRGQGTYEQYF
TRBV18	TRBJ2-3	CASSPPASRGRTDTQYF
TRBV7-7	TRBJ2-2	CASTSSMRGTGELFF
TRBV7-9	TRBJ1-5	CASSRGGGGNQPQHF
TRBV18	TRBJ1-2	CASSPRGANYGYTF
TRBV19	TRBJ1-1	CASSTVGGGEAFF
TRBV29-1	TRBJ2-3	CSVEMASSDTQYF
TRBV18	TRBJ2-2	CASSPWDAGELFF
TRBV19	TRBJ1-1	CASSTQGTEAFF